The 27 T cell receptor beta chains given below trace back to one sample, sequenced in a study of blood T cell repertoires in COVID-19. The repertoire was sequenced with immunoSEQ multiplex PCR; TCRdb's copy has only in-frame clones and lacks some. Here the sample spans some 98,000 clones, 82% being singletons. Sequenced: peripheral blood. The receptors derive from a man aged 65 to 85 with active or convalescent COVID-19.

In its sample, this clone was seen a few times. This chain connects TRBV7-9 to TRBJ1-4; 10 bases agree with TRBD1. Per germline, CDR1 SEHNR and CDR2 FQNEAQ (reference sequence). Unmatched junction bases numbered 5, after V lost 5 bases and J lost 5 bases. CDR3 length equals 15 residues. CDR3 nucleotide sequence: TGTGCCAGCAGCGATGGGGGACAGGGGAATGAAAAACTGTTTTTT. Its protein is CASSDGGQGNEKLFF.

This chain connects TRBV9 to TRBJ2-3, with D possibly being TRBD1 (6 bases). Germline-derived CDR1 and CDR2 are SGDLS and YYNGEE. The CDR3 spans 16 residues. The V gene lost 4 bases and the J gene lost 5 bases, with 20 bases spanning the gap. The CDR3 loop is CASSPRPGQRGDTQYF. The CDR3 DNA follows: TGTGCCAGCAGCCCCCGACCGGGACAACGCGGAGATACGCAGTATTTT. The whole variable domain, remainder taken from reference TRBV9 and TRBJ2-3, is DSGVTQTPKHLITATGQRVTLRCSPRSGDLSVYWYQQSLDQGLQFLIQYYNGEERAKGNILERFSAQQFPDLHSELNLSSLELGDSALYFCASSPRPGQRGDTQYFGPGTRLTVL.

The DNA of the CDR3 is TGTGCCAGCAGCCAAGAGAGGAGACTAGCAGACTACGAGCAGTACTTC. Translated: CASSQERRLADYEQYF. J is TRBJ2-7 and V is TRBV14; 7 bases align to TRBD2. This CDR3 comprises 16 residues. V was clipped by 0 bases and J by 3 bases; unmatched bases: 8. CDR1 and CDR2 from the germline V gene are SGHDN and FVKESK. The whole variable domain, remainder taken from reference TRBV14 and TRBJ2-7, is EAGVTQFPSHSVIEKGQTVTLRCDPISGHDNLYWYRRVMGKEIKFLLHFVKESKQDESGMPNNRFLAERTGGTYSTLKVQPAELEDSGVYFCASSQERRLADYEQYFGPGTRLTVT.

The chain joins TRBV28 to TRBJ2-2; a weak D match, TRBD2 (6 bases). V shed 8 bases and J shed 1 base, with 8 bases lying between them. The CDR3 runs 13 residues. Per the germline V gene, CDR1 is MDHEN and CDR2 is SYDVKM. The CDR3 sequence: CASRAGNTGELFF. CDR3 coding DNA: TGTGCCAGCCGAGCGGGGAACACCGGGGAGCTGTTTTTT.

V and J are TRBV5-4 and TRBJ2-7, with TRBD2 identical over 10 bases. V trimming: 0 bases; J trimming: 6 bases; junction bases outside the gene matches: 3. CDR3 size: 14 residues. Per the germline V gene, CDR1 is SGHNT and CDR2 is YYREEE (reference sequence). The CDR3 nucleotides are TGTGCCAGCAGCTTGGTACTAGCGGGGAGCGAGCAGTACTTC. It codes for CASSLVLAGSEQYF.

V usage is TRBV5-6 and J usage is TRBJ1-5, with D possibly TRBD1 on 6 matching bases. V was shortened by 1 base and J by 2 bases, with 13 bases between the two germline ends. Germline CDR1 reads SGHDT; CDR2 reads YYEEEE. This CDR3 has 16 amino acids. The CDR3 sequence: CASSLSGRGGNQPQHF. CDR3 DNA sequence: TGTGCCAGCAGCTTGTCTGGCAGGGGCGGCAATCAGCCCCAGCATTTT.

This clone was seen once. The CDR3 bases are TGTGCCTGGAGTGAGGAGGGGAAGGCCAAAAACATTCAGTACTTC. Amino acid sequence: CAWSEEGKAKNIQYF. The V gene is TRBV30, the J gene TRBJ2-4; D possibly corresponds to TRBD2 (6 bases). Germline V gives CDR1 GTSNPN, CDR2 SVGIG (reference sequence). V lost 1 base and J 1 base, leaving 11 bases between the germline ends. There are 15 residues in the CDR3. Variable domain in full (rest from reference TRBV30 and TRBJ2-4): SQTIHQWPATLVQPVGSPLSLECTVEGTSNPNLYWYRQAAGRGLQLLFYSVGIGQISSEVPQNLSASRPQDRQFILSSKKLLLSDSGFYLCAWSEEGKAKNIQYFGAGTRLSVL.

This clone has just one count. The CDR3 spells CASSLAVTVIEQYF. The CDR3, as DNA: TGTGCCAGCAGCTTAGCCGTGACAGTAATCGAGCAGTACTTC. The chain couples TRBV11-3 to TRBJ2-7, with a weak D call TRBD1 (5 bases). Germline V gene sequence: CDR1 SGHNT, CDR2 YENEEA. V shed 1 base and J shed 6 bases, with 13 bases lying between them. This CDR3 contains 14 residues.

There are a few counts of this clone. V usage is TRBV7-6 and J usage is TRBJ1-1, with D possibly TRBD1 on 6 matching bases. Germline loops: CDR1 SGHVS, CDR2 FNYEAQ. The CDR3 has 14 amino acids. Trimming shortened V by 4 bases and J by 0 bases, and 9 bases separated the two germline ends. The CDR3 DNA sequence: TGTGCCAGCAGCTCCGGGACATTGAACACTGAAGCTTTCTTT. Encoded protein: CASSSGTLNTEAFF.

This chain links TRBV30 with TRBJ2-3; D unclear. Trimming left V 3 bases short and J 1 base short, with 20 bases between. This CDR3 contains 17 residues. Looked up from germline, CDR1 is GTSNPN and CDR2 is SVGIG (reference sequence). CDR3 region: CAWSSYDSLVGTDTQYF. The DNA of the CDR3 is TGTGCCTGGAGCTCCTATGACTCCTTGGTGGGCACAGATACGCAGTATTTT. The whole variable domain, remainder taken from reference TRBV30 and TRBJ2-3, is SQTIHQWPATLVQPVGSPLSLECTVEGTSNPNLYWYRQAAGRGLQLLFYSVGIGQISSEVPQNLSASRPQDRQFILSSKKLLLSDSGFYLCAWSSYDSLVGTDTQYFGPGTRLTVL.

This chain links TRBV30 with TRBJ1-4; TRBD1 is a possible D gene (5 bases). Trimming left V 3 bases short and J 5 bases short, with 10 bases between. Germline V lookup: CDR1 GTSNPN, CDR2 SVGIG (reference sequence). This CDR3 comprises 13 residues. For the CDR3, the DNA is TGTGCCTGGAGGCTTCAGGGAAATGAAAAACTGTTTTTT. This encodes CAWRLQGNEKLFF.

CDR3 DNA: TGTGCCAGCAGCTTGGCTAGCAGCGGCTACACCTTC. Encoded protein: CASSLASSGYTF. V and J are TRBV11-2 and TRBJ1-2; D is unclear. The CDR3 is 12 amino acids. Germline V gene lookup returns CDR1 SGHAT and CDR2 FQNNGV. With 3 bases removed from V and 8 bases from J, the gap between germline ends came to 10 bases. The full variable domain, with the rest looked up from reference TRBV11-2 and TRBJ1-2, is EAGVAQSPRYKIIEKRQSVAFWCNPISGHATLYWYQQILGQGPKLLIQFQNNGVVDDSQLPKDRFSAERLKGVDSTLKIQPAKLEDSAVYLCASSLASSGYTFGSGTRLTVV.

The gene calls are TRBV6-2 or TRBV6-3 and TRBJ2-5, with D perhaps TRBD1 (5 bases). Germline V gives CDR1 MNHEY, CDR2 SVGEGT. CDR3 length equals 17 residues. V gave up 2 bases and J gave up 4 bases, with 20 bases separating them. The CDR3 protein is CASSYIIIPQGGETQYF. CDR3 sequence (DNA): TGTGCCAGCAGTTACATTATCATTCCGCAGGGCGGAGAGACCCAGTACTTC.

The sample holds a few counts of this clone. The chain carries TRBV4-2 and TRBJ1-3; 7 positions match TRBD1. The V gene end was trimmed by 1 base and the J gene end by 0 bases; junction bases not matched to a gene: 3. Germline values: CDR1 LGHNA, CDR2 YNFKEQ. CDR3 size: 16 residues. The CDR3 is CASSQVTGDSGNTIYF. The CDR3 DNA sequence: TGTGCCAGCAGCCAAGTAACAGGGGACTCTGGAAACACCATATATTTT.

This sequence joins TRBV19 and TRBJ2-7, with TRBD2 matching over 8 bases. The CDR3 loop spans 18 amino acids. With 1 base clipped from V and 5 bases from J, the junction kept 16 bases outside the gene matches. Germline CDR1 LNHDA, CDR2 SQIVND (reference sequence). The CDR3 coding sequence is TGTGCCAGTAGTATAGGGTACACGGGGGGGCCCGACGACGACGAGCAGTACTTC. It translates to CASSIGYTGGPDDDEQYF.

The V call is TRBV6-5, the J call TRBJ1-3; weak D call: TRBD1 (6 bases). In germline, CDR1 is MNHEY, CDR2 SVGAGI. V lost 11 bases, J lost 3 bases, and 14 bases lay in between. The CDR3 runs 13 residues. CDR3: CAGTRNVGNTIYF. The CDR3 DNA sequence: TGTGCCGGGACACGGAACGTTGGAAACACCATATATTTT.

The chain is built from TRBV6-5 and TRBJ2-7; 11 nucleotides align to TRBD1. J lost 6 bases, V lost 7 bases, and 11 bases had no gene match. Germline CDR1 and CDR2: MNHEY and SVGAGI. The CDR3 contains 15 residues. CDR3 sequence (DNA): TGTGCCAGCAAAACGGACAGGGGGCGGACGGGCGAGCAGTACTTC. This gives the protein CASKTDRGRTGEQYF.

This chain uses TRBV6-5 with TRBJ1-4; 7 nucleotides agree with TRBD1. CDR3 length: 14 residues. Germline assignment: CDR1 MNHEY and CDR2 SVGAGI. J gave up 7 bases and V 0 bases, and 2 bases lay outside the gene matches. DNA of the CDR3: TGTGCCAGCAGTTACTCGTGGACAGGTGAAAAACTGTTTTTT. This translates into CASSYSWTGEKLFF.

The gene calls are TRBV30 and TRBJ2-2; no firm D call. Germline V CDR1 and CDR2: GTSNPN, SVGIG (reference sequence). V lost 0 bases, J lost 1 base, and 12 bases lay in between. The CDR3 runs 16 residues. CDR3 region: CAWSVGLGGNTGELFF. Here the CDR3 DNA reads TGTGCCTGGAGTGTCGGCCTAGGCGGGAACACCGGGGAGCTGTTTTTT.

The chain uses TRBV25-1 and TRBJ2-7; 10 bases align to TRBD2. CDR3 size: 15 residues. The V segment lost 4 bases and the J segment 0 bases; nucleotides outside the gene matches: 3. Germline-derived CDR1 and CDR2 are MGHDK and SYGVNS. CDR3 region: CASSASGGSSYEQYF. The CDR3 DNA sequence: TGTGCCAGCAGTGCTAGCGGGGGAAGCTCCTACGAGCAGTACTTC.

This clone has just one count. The CDR3 sequence: CASSYALQGGGWPQHF. CDR3 nucleotides: TGTGCCAGCAGTTACGCCCTACAGGGAGGGGGATGGCCCCAGCATTTT. The V call is TRBV6-6, the J call TRBJ1-5; weak D call: TRBD1 (6 bases). V shed 2 bases and J shed 9 bases, with 20 bases lying between them. Per the germline V gene, CDR1 is MNHNY and CDR2 is SVGAGI (reference sequence). The CDR3 covers 16 residues.

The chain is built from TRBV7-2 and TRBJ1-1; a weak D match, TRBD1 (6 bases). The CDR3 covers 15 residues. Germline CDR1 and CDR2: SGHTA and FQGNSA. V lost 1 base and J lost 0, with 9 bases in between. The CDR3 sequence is CASSLVQGMNTEAFF. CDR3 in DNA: TGTGCCAGCAGCTTAGTCCAGGGGATGAACACTGAAGCTTTCTTT.

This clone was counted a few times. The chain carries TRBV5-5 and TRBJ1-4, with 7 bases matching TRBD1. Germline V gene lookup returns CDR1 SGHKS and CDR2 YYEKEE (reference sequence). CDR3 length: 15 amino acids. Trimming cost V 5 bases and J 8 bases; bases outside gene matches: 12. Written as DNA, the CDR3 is TGTGCCAGCAGTCCCCCGGGCAGGGGGAGCGAAAAACTGTTTTTT. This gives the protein CASSPPGRGSEKLFF. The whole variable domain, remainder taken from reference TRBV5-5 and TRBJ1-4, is DAGVTQSPTHLIKTRGQQVTLRCSPISGHKSVSWYQQVLGQGPQFIFQYYEKEERGRGNFPDRFSARQFPNYSSELNVNALLLGDSALYLCASSPPGRGSEKLFFGSGTQLSVL.

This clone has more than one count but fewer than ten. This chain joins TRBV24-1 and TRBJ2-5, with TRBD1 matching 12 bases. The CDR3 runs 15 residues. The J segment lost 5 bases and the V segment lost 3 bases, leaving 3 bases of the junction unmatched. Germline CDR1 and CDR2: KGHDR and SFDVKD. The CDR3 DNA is TGTGCCACCAGTGATGCCGGGACAGGGGGCGAGACCCAGTACTTC. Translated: CATSDAGTGGETQYF.

The DNA of the CDR3 is TGTGCCAGCAGTTACGGAGGGAACTATGGCTACACCTTC. This gives the protein CASSYGGNYGYTF. This chain links TRBV6-2 or TRBV6-3 with TRBJ1-2; D uncertain. The V gene lost 2 bases and the J gene lost 2 bases, with 6 bases spanning the gap. This CDR3 is built from 13 residues. Germline values: CDR1 MNHEY, CDR2 SVGEGT.

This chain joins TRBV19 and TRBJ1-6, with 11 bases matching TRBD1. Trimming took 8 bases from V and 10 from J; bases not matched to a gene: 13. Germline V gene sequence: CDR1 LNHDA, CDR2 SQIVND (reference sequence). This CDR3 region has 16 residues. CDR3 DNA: TGTGCCAGTCGGGACAGGGGGTCGGGAGGAGAATCACCCCTCCACTTT. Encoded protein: CASRDRGSGGESPLHF.

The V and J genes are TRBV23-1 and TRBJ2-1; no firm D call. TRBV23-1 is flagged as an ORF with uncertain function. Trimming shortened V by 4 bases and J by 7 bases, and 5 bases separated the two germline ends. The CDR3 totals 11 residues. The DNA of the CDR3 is TGCGCCAGCAGTCCCAAAAATGAGCAGTTCTTC. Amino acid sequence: CASSPKNEQFF.